Listed below are T cell receptor beta chains from one sample, sequenced in a study of T cell responses to AZD1222 COVID-19 vaccine. Measured with immunoSEQ multiplex PCR; TCRdb has only the in-frame clones, and not every one. This sample has 200,000 or so clones, with approximately 90% found just once. This sample comprised peripheral blood, obtained on day 0 of AZD1222 vaccination. These TCRs come from an adult in good health. CDR3s include the opening cysteine and the closing phenylalanine or tryptophan. The order of the fields is D gene, clone size, J gene, V gene, CDR3 DNA, CDR3 protein. The D gene is left open where the match is weak. Expanded clones get a size class; other rows say once, few or many, or leave the size out.

>NA|NA|TRBJ1-4|TRBV12-3/TRBV12-4
TGTGCCAGCACTCTTGGGGAAAAACTGTTTTTT
CASTLGEKLFF
>NA|NA|TRBJ1-1|TRBV27
TGTGCCAGCAGTTTAACGGTGCCGGGAGACACTGAAGCTTTCTTT
CASSLTVPGDTEAFF
>TRBD2|NA|TRBJ2-7|TRBV28
TGTGCCAGCAGTGTCGGCGGGAGTTCGGCCTACGAGCAGTACTTC
CASSVGGSSAYEQYF
>NA|NA|TRBJ2-7|TRBV27
TGTGCCAGCAGTTTATACGAGCAGTACTTC
CASSLYEQYF
>TRBD1|NA|TRBJ2-7|TRBV29-1
TGCAGCGTTGGGACAGGGCATCCCGAGCAGTACTTC
CSVGTGHPEQYF
>NA|NA|TRBJ2-7|TRBV6-5
TGTGCCAGCAGTAAGGACCCGACGGACTACGAGCAGTACTTC
CASSKDPTDYEQYF
>NA|NA|TRBJ2-2|TRBV19
TGTGCCAGTAGCCGGGGTGCAGGGGCGAACACCGGGGAGCTGTTTTTT
CASSRGAGANTGELFF
>NA|once|TRBJ1-1|TRBV7-3
TGTGCCAGCAGCCTACAGGGAACGTCGACTGAAGCTTTCTTT
CASSLQGTSTEAFF
>TRBD2|NA|TRBJ2-3|TRBV3-1/TRBV3-2
TGTGCCAGCAGCCACCCTAGCGGGGAGGACGGACACACAGATACGCAGTATTTT
CASSHPSGEDGHTDTQYF
>NA|once|TRBJ2-3|TRBV2
TGTGCCAGCAACCAGGACAGCACAGATACGCAGTATTTT
CASNQDSTDTQYF
>NA|NA|TRBJ2-1|TRBV20-1
TGCAGTGCTATGGGTAATGAGCAGTTCTTC
CSAMGNEQFF
>NA|NA|TRBJ1-2|TRBV10-3
TGTGCCATCACCGCAGGGGATGGCTACACCTTC
CAITAGDGYTF
>TRBD2|NA|TRBJ2-3|TRBV7-9
TGTGCCAGCCCTCACCAGGGAGGGGCAGATACGCAGTATTTT
CASPHQGGADTQYF
>NA|once|TRBJ2-7|TRBV7-8
TGTGCCAGCAGCTTAGTCAGCTACGAGCAGTACTTC
CASSLVSYEQYF
>NA|NA|TRBJ1-6|TRBV28
TGTGCCAGCACCCTCCCCGTGACGGCGCGGTATAATTCACCCCTCCACTTT
CASTLPVTARYNSPLHF
>TRBD1|NA|TRBJ2-7|TRBV18
TGTGCCAGCTCACCAATGGGGGACAGCGATTCCTGGGTCTTC
CASSPMGDSDSWVF
>NA|NA|TRBJ1-5|TRBV27
TGTGCCAGCAGACAGGGTTCTCCTGAGTATAGCAATCAGCCCCAGCATTTT
CASRQGSPEYSNQPQHF
>TRBD1|NA|TRBJ2-5|TRBV5-4
TGTGCCAGCAGCGCTAACGGACAGGGGATGGAGACCCAGTACTTC
CASSANGQGMETQYF
>NA|NA|TRBJ1-5|TRBV10-3
TGTGCCATCGAGACTCGGGGTGGCGGACTCTATAGCAATCAGCCCCAGCATTTT
CAIETRGGGLYSNQPQHF
>NA|NA|TRBJ2-1|TRBV12-3/TRBV12-4
TGTGCCAGCAGTTTAGGGCGTTACAATGAGCAGTTCTTC
CASSLGRYNEQFF
>NA|NA|TRBJ2-7|TRBV29-1
TGCAGCGTTTCCGGACTGAGCTCCTACGAGCAGTACTTC
CSVSGLSSYEQYF
>NA|NA|TRBJ2-7|TRBV11-2
TGTGCCAGCAGCTTAGGGGGCCCCTACGAGCAGTACTTC
CASSLGGPYEQYF
>NA|NA|TRBJ1-1|TRBV11-2
TGTGCCAGCAGCTTAGCGCGGGGGGCAATTCGTCGCACTGAAGCTTTCTTT
CASSLARGAIRRTEAFF
>NA|NA|TRBJ2-5|TRBV7-9
TGTGCCAGCAGCTCCACTCAGGGTCAAGAGACCCAGTACTTC
CASSSTQGQETQYF
>NA|NA|TRBJ1-1|TRBV20-1
TGCAGTGCTGGGGGCGGCACTGAAGCTTTCTTT
CSAGGGTEAFF
>NA|NA|TRBJ1-1|TRBV9
TGTGCCAGCAGCGTAGAAATAGTCCCCGGCACTGAAGCTTTCTTT
CASSVEIVPGTEAFF
>NA|once|TRBJ2-5|TRBV3-1/TRBV3-2
TGTGCCAGCAGCCAAGACCGAGAGACCCAGTACTTC
CASSQDRETQYF
>NA|NA|TRBJ2-7|TRBV11-3
TGTGCCAGCAGCTTTGCCTCCTTC
CASSFASF
>TRBD2|NA|TRBJ2-1|TRBV6-4
TGTGCCAGCAGTCTTGGGGCTAGCGGGAGCGGGGAGCAGTTCTTC
CASSLGASGSGEQFF
>TRBD2|NA|TRBJ2-1|TRBV9
TGTGCCAGCAGCGCCCGAGGAGTAGCGGGGGGGCCTAGCTCCTACAATGAGCAGTTCTTC
CASSARGVAGGPSSYNEQFF
>NA|NA|TRBJ1-2|TRBV14
TGTGCCAGCAGCCAAGATCTAGGACGGGGCTACACCTTC
CASSQDLGRGYTF
>NA|NA|TRBJ2-7|TRBV11-2
TGTGCCAGCAGCCACGGACAGACATACGAGCAGTACTTC
CASSHGQTYEQYF
>TRBD1|NA|TRBJ1-1|TRBV19
TGTGCCAGTAGTATCAAACAGGGGGCGCATAGGAAAGCTTTCTTT
CASSIKQGAHRKAFF
>TRBD2|NA|TRBJ2-7|TRBV29-1
TGCAGCGTTTCGACTAGCGGGCACTCCTACGAGCAGTACTTC
CSVSTSGHSYEQYF
>NA|few|TRBJ1-5|TRBV6-6
TGTGCCAGCACCGGCCGCTCGAAGCCCCAGCATTTT
CASTGRSKPQHF
>NA|NA|TRBJ1-1|TRBV7-2
TGTGCCAGCAGCTTAGCTCCAGGGGTCACTGAAGCTTTCTTT
CASSLAPGVTEAFF
>NA|NA|TRBJ2-5|TRBV11-3
TGTGCCAGCAGCTTAGGCGCACCGGGGGCACAAGAGACCCAGTACTTC
CASSLGAPGAQETQYF
>NA|once|TRBJ2-1|TRBV11-3
TGTGCCAGCAGCTTAGGTCAAATTGGGGGAAATGAGCAGTTCTTC
CASSLGQIGGNEQFF
>NA|NA|TRBJ2-7|TRBV6-1
TGTGCCAGCAGTGAACCGGCAGCAACCTACGAGCAGTACTTC
CASSEPAATYEQYF
>TRBD1|NA|TRBJ2-3|TRBV9
TGTGCCAGAATGGGACAGTTCTGCAGGGATACGCAGTATTTT
CARMGQFCRDTQYF
>TRBD1|NA|TRBJ1-1|TRBV5-4
TGTGCCAGCAGCTCGAGGACAGGAGGGAACACTGAAGCTTTCTTT
CASSSRTGGNTEAFF
>TRBD1|NA|TRBJ1-3|TRBV27
TGTGCCAGCCAGGGGGGTGGAGGAAACACCATATATTTT
CASQGGGGNTIYF
>TRBD1|NA|TRBJ1-2|TRBV7-9
TGTGCCAGCAGCCCCTTCTGGGGACAGACCCCCTATGGCTACACCTTC
CASSPFWGQTPYGYTF
>NA|NA|TRBJ1-1|TRBV7-3
TGTGCCAGCAGCTTAATTTCGGGGGGAGAGGAAGCTTTCTTT
CASSLISGGEEAFF
>NA|NA|TRBJ1-5|TRBV10-3
TGTGCCATCAGTGAGCGAGAAGTAGGGAATCAGCCCCAGCATTTT
CAISEREVGNQPQHF
>NA|once|TRBJ2-7|TRBV10-3
TGTGCCATCAGCGAACGACCGTTTGACGAGCAGTACTTC
CAISERPFDEQYF
>NA|NA|TRBJ1-5|TRBV5-5
TGTGCCAGCAGCTTGGCCGTCTCAGGGAATCAGCCCCAGCATTTT
CASSLAVSGNQPQHF
>TRBD2|NA|TRBJ2-7|TRBV6-6
TGTGCCAGCAGAGTACTAGCGGGAGGGCTTCCGTCGTTGTACTTC
CASRVLAGGLPSLYF
>NA|NA|TRBJ2-1|TRBV14
TGTGCCAGCAGCCAAGACCGGGCAGGTGAGCAGTTCTTC
CASSQDRAGEQFF
>NA|NA|TRBJ1-1|TRBV6-5
TGTGCCAGCAGCCCCGGGGACGGAGTGAACACTGAAGCTTTCTTT
CASSPGDGVNTEAFF
>NA|NA|TRBJ1-4|TRBV20-1
TGCAGTGCTAGTGGACATCCTCCTGGGGAAAAACTGTTTTTT
CSASGHPPGEKLFF
>NA|NA|TRBJ1-5|TRBV2
TGTGCCAGCGCTGGACATACAAGCAATCAGCCCCAGCATTTT
CASAGHTSNQPQHF
>TRBD1|once|TRBJ1-5|TRBV7-9
TGTGCCAGCAGCTCAGACCTCGGACAGGGGTGGAATCAGCCCCAGCATTTT
CASSSDLGQGWNQPQHF